The 26 T cell receptor beta chains listed next were all sequenced from one sample in a study of blood T cell repertoires in COVID-19. Produced via immunoSEQ multiplex PCR; TCRdb's table is partial and in-frame only. The sample shows about 160,000 clones, approximately 92% of them seen only once. The specimen sequenced was peripheral blood. These receptors came from a man under 40 with COVID-19, enrolled during active disease.

This clone was recorded a few times. This rearrangement joins TRBV30 to TRBJ1-2, with 9 positions matching TRBD1. The CDR3 is 18 amino acids. V gave up 2 bases and J gave up 1 base; unmatched junction bases: 14. Germline CDR1 reads GTSNPN; CDR2 reads SVGIG (reference sequence). DNA of the CDR3: TGTGCCTGGAGTAAAAGTCGACTCGGACAGGGGCTTAACTATGGCTACACCTTC. Translation: CAWSKSRLGQGLNYGYTF.

The V and J genes are TRBV19 and TRBJ1-1; D remains ambiguous. The CDR3 is 13 residues long. The germline V gene has CDR1 LNHDA and CDR2 SQIVND (reference sequence). The V and J ends lost 3 bases and 2 bases respectively, with 7 bases between them. The CDR3 is CASSIGVNTEAFF. The CDR3 DNA reads TGTGCCAGTAGTATCGGTGTTAACACTGAAGCTTTCTTT.

In its sample, this clone was seen once. The rearrangement joins TRBV3-1 (or the pseudogene TRBV3-2) to TRBJ2-1; TRBD2 might be the D (6 bases). CDR1 is LGHDT, CDR2 YNNKEL, per germline (reference sequence). The V end was cut by 3 bases, the J end by 8 bases, with 17 bases between. The CDR3 has 15 amino acids. The CDR3 DNA reads as TGTGCCAGCAGCCAGAACCTAGCGAGACGACATGAGCAGTTCTTC. It codes for CASSQNLARRHEQFF.

The gene calls are TRBV29-1 and TRBJ1-3; D is possibly TRBD1 (6 bases). V lost 1 base and J lost 5, with 18 bases in between. Germline loops: CDR1 SQVTM, CDR2 ANQGSEA. The CDR3 loop spans 16 amino acids. In DNA, the CDR3 is TGCAGCGTTGAAGGCCCCAGGGGCTTAGCAAGAAACACCATATATTTT. Protein sequence: CSVEGPRGLARNTIYF.

This chain connects TRBV20-1 to TRBJ1-2, with D possibly matching TRBD1 (6 bases). This CDR3 has 11 residues. V dropped 4 bases and J dropped 4 bases, with 7 bases sitting between them. CDR1 and CDR2 (germline): DFQATT, SNEGSKA (reference sequence). The CDR3 here is CSANRAYGYTF. In DNA form, the CDR3 reads TGCAGTGCTAACAGGGCCTATGGCTACACCTTC.

The rearrangement links TRBV5-8 to TRBJ2-2; the match to TRBD1 covers 7 bases. Germline V lookup: CDR1 SGHTS, CDR2 YDEGEE. Trimming took 3 bases from V and 4 from J; bases not matched to a gene: 6. The CDR3 consists of 15 residues. The CDR3 DNA reads TGTGCCAGCAGCTGGACAGGTTCGGGCACCGGGGAGCTGTTTTTT. Its translation: CASSWTGSGTGELFF. The full variable domain, with the rest looked up from reference TRBV5-8 and TRBJ2-2, is EAGVTQSPTHLIKTRGQQATLRCSPISGHTSVYWYQQALGLGLQFLLWYDEGEERNRGNFPPRFSGRQFPNYSSELNVNALELEDSALYLCASSWTGSGTGELFFGEGSRLTVL.

CDR3 in amino acids: CASSYLGPIGGYTF. Written as DNA, the CDR3 is TGTGCCAGCAGCTATCTGGGGCCCATCGGCGGCTACACCTTC. This chain links TRBV7-2 with TRBJ1-2; a weak D match, TRBD1 (5 bases). Germline V gene lookup returns CDR1 SGHTA and CDR2 FQGNSA. This CDR3 has 14 amino acids. The germline V and J ends were trimmed by 4 bases and 8 bases, with 17 bases remaining between them.

This sequence joins TRBV5-5 and TRBJ2-7; 10 bases fit TRBD2. Germline-derived CDR1 and CDR2 are SGHKS and YYEKEE (reference sequence). Unmatched junction bases numbered 8, after V lost 2 bases and J lost 3 bases. CDR3 size: 16 residues. The CDR3: CASSLHSSGRNYEQYF. In nucleotides, the CDR3 is TGTGCCAGCAGCTTACATTCTAGCGGGAGAAACTACGAGCAGTACTTC.

This clone was observed a handful of times. This chain joins TRBV27 and TRBJ1-5, with D possibly TRBD1 on 6 matching bases. Germline V gene lookup returns CDR1 MNHEY and CDR2 SMNVEV (reference sequence). The CDR3 runs 17 residues. Trimming removed 10 bases at V and 0 bases at J, with 22 bases between. The CDR3 loop is CATASKRTDSSNQPQHF. For the CDR3, the DNA is TGTGCCACCGCCAGCAAACGGACAGATAGTAGCAATCAGCCCCAGCATTTT.

This chain joins TRBV29-1 and TRBJ2-5; 14 bases align to TRBD2. From germline, CDR1 is SQVTM and CDR2 ANQGSEA. The ends lost 1 base at V and 5 bases at J; junction bases unmatched: 6. CDR3 length: 16 amino acids. For the CDR3, the DNA is TGCAGCGTTGAAGTGACTAGCGGGGGGGCGAGCGAGACCCAGTACTTC. Protein sequence: CSVEVTSGGASETQYF.

The rearrangement joins TRBV28 to TRBJ1-1; TRBD1 matches 7 bases. J gave up 6 bases and V 8 bases, and 9 bases lay outside the gene matches. Germline-derived CDR1 and CDR2 are MDHEN and SYDVKM. CDR3 length: 13 residues. The CDR3 loop reads CASRDSGGAEAFF. The CDR3 region has the DNA TGTGCCAGCCGGGACAGCGGGGGGGCTGAAGCTTTCTTT.

This sequence joins TRBV18 and TRBJ1-3; a possible D gene is TRBD1 (6 bases). CDR1 and CDR2 (germline): KGHSH, LQKENI. The germline V and J ends were trimmed by 2 bases and 4 bases, with 15 bases remaining between them. The CDR3 runs to 16 residues. The DNA of the CDR3 is TGTGCCAGCTCACCAGTGCAGGGGATATCAGGAAACACCATATATTTT. Its translation: CASSPVQGISGNTIYF.

This clone is a singleton in its sample. This chain uses TRBV2 with TRBJ1-2, with TRBD1 identical over 9 bases. The CDR3 covers 15 residues. The V and J ends lost 5 bases and 4 bases, in that order; junction bases with no gene match: 8. Germline loops: CDR1 SNHLY, CDR2 FYNNEI. CDR3 residues: CASSRGTGSGYGYTF. CDR3 bases: TGTGCCAGCAGTAGAGGGACAGGGAGCGGCTATGGCTACACCTTC.

This clone was seen a single time. The chain links TRBV6-5 to TRBJ1-1; TRBD1 agrees at 9 bases. CDR3 length equals 14 residues. Germline CDR1 MNHEY, CDR2 SVGAGI. V was pared by 6 bases and J by 7 bases, with 9 bases of the junction left unmatched. CDR3 sequence reads: CASSLRDREDEAFF. The CDR3 region has the DNA TGTGCCAGCAGCCTTCGGGACAGGGAGGATGAAGCTTTCTTT.

The chain uses TRBV6-5 and TRBJ2-7; 10 nucleotides line up with TRBD2. Germline V gene data show CDR1 as MNHEY and CDR2 as SVGAGI. V dropped 7 bases and J dropped 2; count of bases not matched to a gene: 8. This CDR3 contains 15 residues. The CDR3 here is CASTLFSGGPYEQYF. CDR3 DNA: TGTGCCAGCACTTTATTTAGCGGGGGGCCCTACGAGCAGTACTTC.

This rearrangement joins TRBV29-1 to TRBJ2-3, with 8 positions matching TRBD1. V was clipped by 0 bases and J by 3 bases; unmatched bases: 14. The CDR3 contains 18 residues. From germline, CDR1 is SQVTM and CDR2 ANQGSEA. CDR3 nucleotides: TGCAGCGTTGAAGATCAGGGGCAGAGACAGGGGATAACAGATACGCAGTATTTT. Protein: CSVEDQGQRQGITDTQYF.

The V call is TRBV5-1, the J call TRBJ1-3, with TRBD1 as a possible D gene (6 bases). Germline V gene lookup returns CDR1 SGHRS and CDR2 YFSETQ. V dropped 3 bases and J dropped 0 bases, with 13 bases sitting between them. The CDR3 is 16 amino acids. CDR3 nucleotides: TGCGCCAGCAGCTACGACAGGATTCGCTCTGGAAACACCATATATTTT. Its protein is CASSYDRIRSGNTIYF.

With respect to this clone: The sample carries other DNA sequences with the same CDR3. CDR3 protein: CASSPGTVGYTF. CDR3 DNA sequence: TGTGCCAGCAGCCCCGGGACAGTCGGCTACACCTTC. The rearrangement links TRBV7-9 to TRBJ1-2; 7 bases fit TRBD1. This CDR3 is 12 amino acids long. From germline, CDR1 is SEHNR and CDR2 FQNEAQ (reference sequence). J was trimmed by 8 bases and V by 5 bases; bases with no gene match: 5.

The rearrangement links TRBV6-5 to TRBJ2-2; the D gene is possibly TRBD1 (6 bases). The CDR3 covers 14 residues. Germline lookup yields CDR1 MNHEY and CDR2 SVGAGI. Trimming left V 5 bases short and J 3 bases short, with 10 bases between. CDR3 protein: CASSPGQYTGELFF. The CDR3 nucleotides read TGTGCCAGCAGTCCCGGACAGTACACCGGGGAGCTGTTTTTT.

The gene calls are TRBV5-1 and TRBJ2-2; a weak D match, TRBD1 (6 bases). Deletions cut 4 bases from V and 4 bases from J, with 14 bases between. The length of the CDR3 is 15 residues. In germline, CDR1 is SGHRS, CDR2 YFSETQ. The CDR3 nucleotides are TGCGCCAGCAGCCATCCTGACAGGTTCACCGGGGAGCTGTTTTTT. This translates into CASSHPDRFTGELFF.

This chain connects TRBV7-2 to TRBJ2-7; D perhaps matches TRBD1 (6 bases). CDR1 SGHTA and CDR2 FQGNSA come from the germline V gene. The length of the CDR3 is 14 residues. Trimming stripped 5 bases from V and 1 base from J, with 12 bases between. The CDR3 DNA is TGTGCCAGCAGCCCCCGCCAGGGGTCCTACGAGCAGTACTTC. Protein product: CASSPRQGSYEQYF.

The genes are TRBV15 and TRBJ2-7; 13 bases fit TRBD2. V lost 3 bases and J lost 4; bases outside the gene matches: 3. The CDR3 totals 15 residues. Germline CDR1 LNHNV, CDR2 YYDKDF (reference sequence). In DNA, the CDR3 is TGTGCCACCAGCAGTAGGACTAGCGGGAGTTACGAGCAGTACTTC. This gives the protein CATSSRTSGSYEQYF.

This chain connects TRBV7-2 to TRBJ1-2, with TRBD1 as a possible D gene (5 bases). Trimming left V 3 bases short and J 3 bases short, with 14 bases between. CDR1 and CDR2 from the germline V gene are SGHTA and FQGNSA. The CDR3 is made up of 15 amino acids. DNA for the CDR3: TGTGCCAGCAGCTTGCTCGGGGGTGATTACTATGGCTACACCTTC. Translating gives CASSLLGGDYYGYTF.

The V call is TRBV28, the J call TRBJ1-3; D is unresolved. V lost 7 bases and J 0 bases, leaving 10 bases between the germline ends. CDR3 length: 14 residues. Germline CDR1 is MDHEN and CDR2 is SYDVKM. The CDR3 here is CASTPGGSGNTIYF. DNA for the CDR3: TGTGCCAGCACCCCTGGAGGCTCTGGAAACACCATATATTTT.

The count of this clone is one. The rearrangement uses TRBV7-9 and TRBJ1-4; TRBD1 aligns across 9 bases. The CDR3 consists of 15 residues. V dropped 5 bases and J dropped 8; count of bases not matched to a gene: 9. CDR1 and CDR2 from the germline V gene are SEHNR and FQNEAQ (reference sequence). The CDR3: CASSPWDRENEKLFF. For the CDR3, the DNA is TGTGCCAGCAGCCCCTGGGACAGGGAGAACGAAAAACTGTTTTTT.

V gene TRBV5-1 combines with J gene TRBJ2-7; D gene uncertain. CDR1 SGHRS and CDR2 YFSETQ come from the germline V gene. The CDR3 has 11 amino acids. The V and J ends lost 4 bases and 4 bases respectively, with 6 bases between them. CDR3 region: CASSTYYEQYF. In nucleotides, the CDR3 is TGCGCCAGCAGCACATATTACGAGCAGTACTTC.